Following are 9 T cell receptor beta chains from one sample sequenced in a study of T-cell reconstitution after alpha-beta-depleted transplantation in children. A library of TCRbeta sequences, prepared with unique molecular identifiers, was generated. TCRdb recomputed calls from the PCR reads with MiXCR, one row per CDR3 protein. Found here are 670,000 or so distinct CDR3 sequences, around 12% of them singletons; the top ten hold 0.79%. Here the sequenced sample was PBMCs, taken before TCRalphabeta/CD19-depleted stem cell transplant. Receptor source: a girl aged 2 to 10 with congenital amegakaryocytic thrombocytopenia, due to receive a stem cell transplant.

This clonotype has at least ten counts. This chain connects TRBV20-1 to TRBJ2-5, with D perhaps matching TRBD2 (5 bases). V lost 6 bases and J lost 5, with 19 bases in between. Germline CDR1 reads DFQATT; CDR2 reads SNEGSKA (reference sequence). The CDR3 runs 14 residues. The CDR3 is CSARFAGVQETQYF. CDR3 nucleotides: TGCAGTGCCAGGTTTGCGGGCGTTCAGGAGACCCAGTACTTC.

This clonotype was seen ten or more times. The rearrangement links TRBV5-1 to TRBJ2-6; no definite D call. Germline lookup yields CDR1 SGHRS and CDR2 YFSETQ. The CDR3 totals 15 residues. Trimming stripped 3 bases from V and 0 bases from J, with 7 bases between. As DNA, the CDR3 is TGCGCCAGCAGCTCAGTGGCCTCTGGGGCCAACGTCCTGACTTTC. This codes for CASSSVASGANVLTF.

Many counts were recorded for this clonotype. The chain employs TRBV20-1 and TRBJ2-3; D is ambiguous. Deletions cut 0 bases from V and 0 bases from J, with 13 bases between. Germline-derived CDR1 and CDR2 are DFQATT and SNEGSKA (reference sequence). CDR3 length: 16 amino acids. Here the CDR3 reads CSARDRTYTSTDTQYF. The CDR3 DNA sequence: TGCAGTGCTAGAGATCGGACGTACACTAGCACAGATACGCAGTATTTT.

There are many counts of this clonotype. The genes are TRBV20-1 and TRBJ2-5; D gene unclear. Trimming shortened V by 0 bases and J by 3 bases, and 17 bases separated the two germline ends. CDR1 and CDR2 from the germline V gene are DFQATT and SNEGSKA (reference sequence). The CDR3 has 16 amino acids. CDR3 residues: CSARDLGVNAEETQYF. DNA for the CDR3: TGCAGTGCTAGAGATCTAGGAGTTAACGCTGAAGAGACCCAGTACTTC.

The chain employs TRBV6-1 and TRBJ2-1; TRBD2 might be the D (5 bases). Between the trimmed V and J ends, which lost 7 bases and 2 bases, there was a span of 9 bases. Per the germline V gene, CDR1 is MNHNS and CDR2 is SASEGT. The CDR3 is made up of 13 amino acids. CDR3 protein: CASTRGPYNEQFF. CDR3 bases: TGTGCCAGCACCCGGGGTCCCTACAATGAGCAGTTCTTC.

CDR3 loop: CASSRDRGLGYTF. CDR3 sequence (DNA): TGTGCCAGCAGTCGGGACAGGGGTCTTGGCTACACCTTC. V usage is TRBV6-1 and J usage is TRBJ1-2, with 10 bases identical to TRBD1. The CDR3 length is 13 residues. Trimming took 5 bases from V and 7 from J; bases not matched to a gene: 4. Germline CDR1 reads MNHNS; CDR2 reads SASEGT.

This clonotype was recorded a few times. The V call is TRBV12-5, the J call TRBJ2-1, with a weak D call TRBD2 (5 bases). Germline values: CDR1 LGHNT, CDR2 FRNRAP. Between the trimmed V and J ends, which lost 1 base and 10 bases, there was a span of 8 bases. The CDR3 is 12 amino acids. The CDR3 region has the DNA TGTGCTAGTGGTTTGGGAGAGGGCGAGCAGTTCTTC. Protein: CASGLGEGEQFF.

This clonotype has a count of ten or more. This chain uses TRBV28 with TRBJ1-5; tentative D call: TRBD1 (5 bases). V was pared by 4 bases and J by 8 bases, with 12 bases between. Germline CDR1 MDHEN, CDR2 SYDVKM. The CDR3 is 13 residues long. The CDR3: CASSWGGREPQHF. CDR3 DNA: TGTGCCAGCAGTTGGGGGGGGAGGGAGCCCCAGCATTTT.

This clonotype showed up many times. The CDR3 coding sequence is TGCAGTGCTAGGCCGGGACAGTCCCTCCCAGATACGCAGTATTTT. Translation: CSARPGQSLPDTQYF. V gene TRBV20-1 combines with J gene TRBJ2-3, with 7 positions matching TRBD1. CDR3 length: 15 amino acids. V was pared by 3 bases and J by 4 bases, with 10 bases of the junction left unmatched. Per germline, CDR1 DFQATT and CDR2 SNEGSKA (reference sequence).